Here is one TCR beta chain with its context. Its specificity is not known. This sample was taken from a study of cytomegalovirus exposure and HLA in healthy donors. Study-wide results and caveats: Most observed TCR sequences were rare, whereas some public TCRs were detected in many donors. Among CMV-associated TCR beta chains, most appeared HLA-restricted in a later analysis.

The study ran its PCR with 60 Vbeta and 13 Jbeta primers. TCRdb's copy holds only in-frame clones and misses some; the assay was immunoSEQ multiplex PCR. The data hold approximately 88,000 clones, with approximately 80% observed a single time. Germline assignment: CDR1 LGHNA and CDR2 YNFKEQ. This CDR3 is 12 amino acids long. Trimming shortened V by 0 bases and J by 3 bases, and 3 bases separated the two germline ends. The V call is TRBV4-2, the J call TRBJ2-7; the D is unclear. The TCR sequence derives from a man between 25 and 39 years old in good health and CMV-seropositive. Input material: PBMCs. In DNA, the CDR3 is TGTGCCAGCAGCCAAGACAACTACGAGCAGTACTTC. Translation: CASSQDNYEQYF.